This T cell receptor (beta chain) derives from a study of CD8 T cells in Susac syndrome. Reverse transcription of about 0.5 to 1 ug RNA used random hexamers. TCRdb re-called the immunoSEQ multiplex PCR reads through MiXCR, storing one row per CDR3 protein. The repertoire has about 150,000 distinct CDR3 sequences, approximately 96% of them found once; the top ten carry just over 0.2%. This TCR was sampled from a human donor with multiple sclerosis. The sequenced sample consisted of CD8+ T cells from PBMCs.

DNA for the CDR3: TGCGCCAGCAGCCAAGATAGGGATTCGGGGGAGACCCAGTACTTC. Translation gives CASSQDRDSGETQYF. The V and J genes are TRBV4-3 and TRBJ2-5, with a possible D match to TRBD2 (5 bases). The length of the CDR3 is 15 residues. Germline CDR1 is LGHNA and CDR2 is YSLEER. Trimming left V 0 bases short and J 5 bases short, with 13 bases between.